A single sample gave rise to the 29 T cell receptor beta chains below, sequenced in a study of T cell responses to AZD1222 COVID-19 vaccine. TCRdb's copy holds only in-frame clones and misses some; the assay was immunoSEQ multiplex PCR. The sample has about 140,000 clones; 88% are singletons. The material was peripheral blood, obtained 28 days after the second dose of the MenACWY control vaccine. The receptors derive from an adult who received the MenACWY meningococcal vaccine as a control.

In this sample, this clone turned up a few times. This sequence joins TRBV5-1 and TRBJ1-6, with D unresolved. Trimming removed 4 bases at V and 5 bases at J, with 13 bases between. This CDR3 comprises 15 residues. Germline V gene lookup returns CDR1 SGHRS and CDR2 YFSETQ. The CDR3: CASSHHYPDNSPLHF. CDR3 bases: TGCGCCAGCAGCCACCACTACCCCGATAATTCACCCCTCCACTTT.

The V and J genes are TRBV4-2 and TRBJ2-1; D perhaps matches TRBD2 (5 bases). The germline CDR1 and CDR2 sequences are LGHNA and YNFKEQ. CDR3 length: 17 residues. Deletions cut 0 bases from V and 5 bases from J, with 17 bases between. This CDR3 is CASSQDILPGKNNEQFF. CDR3 DNA sequence: TGTGCCAGCAGCCAAGATATTTTACCGGGGAAGAACAATGAGCAGTTCTTC.

The V call is TRBV28, the J call TRBJ1-3; D is unclear. This CDR3 is built from 15 residues. V dropped 7 bases and J dropped 0 bases, with 13 bases sitting between them. Germline CDR1 is MDHEN and CDR2 is SYDVKM. CDR3 sequence: CASNTLETSGNTIYF. CDR3 nucleotide sequence: TGTGCCAGCAATACTCTTGAGACCTCTGGAAACACCATATATTTT. Drawing the rest from reference TRBV28 and TRBJ1-3, the complete variable domain is DVKVTQSSRYLVKRTGEKVFLECVQDMDHENMFWYRQDPGLGLRLIYFSYDVKMKEKGDIPEGYSVSREKKERFSLILESASTNQTSMYLCASNTLETSGNTIYFGEGSWLTVV.

This clone was seen only a few times. The chain uses TRBV5-6 and TRBJ2-7, with TRBD1 matching over 7 bases. Germline-derived CDR1 and CDR2 are SGHDT and YYEEEE. With 4 bases clipped from V and 3 bases from J, the junction kept 7 bases outside the gene matches. This CDR3 is built from 14 residues. DNA for the CDR3: TGTGCCAGCAGCCTTGAAGGGGGCCTCTACGAGCAGTACTTC. Residues: CASSLEGGLYEQYF.

V is TRBV4-1 and J is TRBJ2-3, with D tentatively TRBD1 (5 bases). The V end was cut by 0 bases, the J end by 2 bases, with 15 bases between. This CDR3 has 17 amino acids. Germline CDR1 is MGHRA and CDR2 is YSYEKL. The CDR3 here is CASSQDFRQGLTDTQYF. The CDR3 DNA is TGCGCCAGCAGCCAAGATTTCCGGCAGGGCCTCACAGATACGCAGTATTTT.

The chain joins TRBV3-1 (or the pseudogene TRBV3-2) to TRBJ2-1, with D unresolved. Trimming took off 3 bases at V and 5 bases at J, with 14 bases between the two ends. Germline CDR1 reads LGHDT; CDR2 reads YNNKEL (reference sequence). The CDR3 is made up of 15 amino acids. The DNA of the CDR3 is TGTGCCAGCAGCCATCCCGGAGCTGCCGACAATGAGCAGTTCTTC. Translation gives CASSHPGAADNEQFF.

This sequence joins TRBV28 and TRBJ2-7; perhaps D is TRBD1 or TRBD2 (5 bases each). Germline CDR1 is MDHEN and CDR2 is SYDVKM. V lost 5 bases and J lost 1, with 18 bases in between. The CDR3 length is 16 residues. CDR3 DNA: TGTGCCAGCAGTGATCCGGGACGCCAAAATTCCTACGAGCAGTACTTC. Translated: CASSDPGRQNSYEQYF.

The genes are TRBV21-1 and TRBJ2-7; TRBD1, the table's D call, was not compared with the DNA. TRBV21-1 is classified as a pseudogene. The CDR3 is made up of 14 amino acids. This CDR3 reads CASSKGTGSDEQYF. Here the CDR3 DNA reads TGTGCCAGCAGCAAGGGGACAGGCTCCGACGAGCAGTACTTC.

The J gene is TRBJ1-6, the V gene TRBV9; TRBD1 matches at 11 bases. Germline V gene lookup returns CDR1 SGDLS and CDR2 YYNGEE. CDR3 length: 14 amino acids. The ends lost 7 bases at V and 10 bases at J; junction bases unmatched: 7. The CDR3 DNA sequence: TGTGCCAGCGGGGGGACAGGGGGTGGATCACCCCTCCACTTT. Its translation: CASGGTGGGSPLHF.

This sequence joins TRBV6-4 and TRBJ2-1, with 11 bases that match TRBD2. CDR1 and CDR2 from the germline V gene are MRHNA and SNTAGT. J was trimmed by 0 bases and V by 6 bases; bases with no gene match: 7. The CDR3 has 17 residues. DNA of the CDR3: TGTGCCAGCAGCGCCGGGACTAGCGGTAGCTCCTACAATGAGCAGTTCTTC. Translation gives CASSAGTSGSSYNEQFF.

The V and J genes are TRBV27 and TRBJ2-3; TRBD2 agrees at 9 bases. The germline V gene has CDR1 MNHEY and CDR2 SMNVEV (reference sequence). The junction had 10 bases not matched to a gene; V was cut back by 8 bases and J by 4 bases. This CDR3 is 15 amino acids long. CDR3 coding DNA: TGTGCCAGCGGTCCGGTAGCGGGAGCTTCAGATACGCAGTATTTT. It specifies CASGPVAGASDTQYF.

This clone was detected a few times. The V and J genes are TRBV28 and TRBJ1-1, with a tentative D call TRBD1 (6 bases). V dropped 5 bases and J dropped 9 bases, with 19 bases sitting between them. CDR1 is MDHEN and CDR2 is SYDVKM in the germline V gene. This CDR3 region has 14 residues. The CDR3 is CASSNRAARGKAFF. CDR3 bases: TGTGCCAGCAGTAACAGGGCCGCGAGGGGGAAAGCTTTCTTT.

The V gene is TRBV5-1, the J gene TRBJ2-5, with 7 positions matching TRBD2. CDR3 length: 14 residues. CDR1 and CDR2 (germline): SGHRS, YFSETQ. V lost 3 bases and J lost 5; bases outside the gene matches: 7. This CDR3 reads CASSSGTNPETQYF. The CDR3, as DNA: TGCGCCAGCAGCTCCGGGACTAACCCGGAGACCCAGTACTTC.

The V call is TRBV7-3, the J call TRBJ2-3; TRBD1 matches at 11 bases. The CDR3 extends over 15 amino acids. In germline, CDR1 is SGHTA, CDR2 FQGTGA. Unmatched junction bases numbered 4, after V lost 5 bases and J lost 3 bases. Here the CDR3 DNA reads TGTGCCAGCAGCCAAGGACAGGGGGCAACAGATACGCAGTATTTT. This translates into CASSQGQGATDTQYF.

The chain links TRBV19 to TRBJ2-5; a weak D match, TRBD2 (5 bases). CDR3 length: 12 amino acids. Trimming removed 5 bases at V and 13 bases at J, with 17 bases between. Germline values: CDR1 LNHDA, CDR2 SQIVND (reference sequence). The CDR3 DNA is TGTGCCAGTAGTCGCCGGGGAACCCCACCGTACTTC. This encodes CASSRRGTPPYF.

The chain links TRBV5-1 to TRBJ2-2; perhaps D is TRBD1 or TRBD2 (6 bases each). The V and J ends lost 0 bases and 5 bases respectively, with 14 bases between them. The CDR3 is made up of 16 amino acids. Germline CDR1 SGHRS, CDR2 YFSETQ. The CDR3 DNA follows: TGCGCCAGCAGCTTGGTCGGGGGCCTCATGACCGGGGAGCTGTTTTTT. Protein product: CASSLVGGLMTGELFF.

The V and J genes are TRBV7-2 and TRBJ2-5, with D possibly being TRBD1 (7 bases). This CDR3 is 18 amino acids long. Between the trimmed V and J ends, which lost 7 bases and 5 bases, there was a span of 29 bases. Germline loops: CDR1 SGHTA, CDR2 FQGNSA. DNA for the CDR3: TGTGCCAGCACCTTCCGAGGGAGGTCAGGGGGTCGAATGGAGACCCAGTACTTC. Its translation is CASTFRGRSGGRMETQYF.

The rearrangement links TRBV11-2 to TRBJ1-4; D gene uncertain. Germline V gene sequence: CDR1 SGHAT, CDR2 FQNNGV. The length of the CDR3 is 16 residues. Trimming removed 0 bases from V and 7 bases from J, with 15 bases in between. The DNA for the CDR3 is TGTGCCAGCAGCTTAGATCCTCCTGGTGTGGCTGAAAAACTGTTTTTT. Translation: CASSLDPPGVAEKLFF.

V and J are TRBV6-5 and TRBJ1-4, with 10 bases that match TRBD1. Germline CDR1 is MNHEY and CDR2 is SVGAGI. The V and J ends lost 6 bases and 7 bases, in that order; junction bases with no gene match: 5. The CDR3 runs 14 residues. The CDR3 DNA follows: TGTGCCAGCAGCACCGGGACAGGGGTTGAAAAACTGTTTTTT. Translating it yields CASSTGTGVEKLFF.

The J gene is TRBJ1-1, the V gene TRBV13; tentatively, D is TRBD1 (5 bases). The CDR3 totals 15 residues. Germline CDR1 reads PRHDT; CDR2 reads FYEKMQ (reference sequence). Between the trimmed V and J ends, which lost 0 bases and 5 bases, there was a span of 13 bases. This CDR3 reads CASSLGRALGTEAFF. CDR3 DNA sequence: TGTGCCAGCAGCTTAGGCAGGGCCCTAGGGACTGAAGCTTTCTTT.

The V call is TRBV6-5, the J call TRBJ2-2; D is possibly TRBD1 or TRBD2 (7 bases each). V lost 7 bases and J 7 bases, leaving 13 bases between the germline ends. CDR3 length equals 13 residues. CDR1 MNHEY and CDR2 SVGAGI come from the germline V gene. The CDR3 reads CASMTGRDGELFF. For the CDR3, the DNA is TGTGCCAGCATGACAGGGAGGGACGGGGAGCTGTTTTTT.

The chain couples TRBV9 to TRBJ1-6, with 7 bases fitting TRBD1. The V and J ends lost 3 bases and 8 bases, in that order; junction bases with no gene match: 11. This CDR3 has 16 amino acids. Germline lookup yields CDR1 SGDLS and CDR2 YYNGEE. CDR3 protein: CASSADRVRGDSPLHF. The CDR3 bases are TGTGCCAGCAGCGCAGACAGGGTTCGGGGGGATTCACCCCTCCACTTT. Filled out from reference TRBV9 and TRBJ1-6, the complete variable domain reads DSGVTQTPKHLITATGQRVTLRCSPRSGDLSVYWYQQSLDQGLQFLIQYYNGEERAKGNILERFSAQQFPDLHSELNLSSLELGDSALYFCASSADRVRGDSPLHFGNGTRLTVT.

The chain is built from TRBV24-1 and TRBJ1-2; tentative D call: TRBD1 (6 bases). V dropped 7 bases and J dropped 0 bases, with 8 bases sitting between them. Germline V gene lookup returns CDR1 KGHDR and CDR2 SFDVKD. This CDR3 is 13 amino acids long. CDR3 in DNA: TGTGCCACCAGCAGGGGACCTAACTATGGCTACACCTTC. This sequence encodes CATSRGPNYGYTF.

The V and J genes are TRBV29-1 and TRBJ1-1; D gene uncertain. CDR3 length: 13 residues. Deletions cut 7 bases from V and 1 base from J, with 13 bases between. The germline V gene has CDR1 SQVTM and CDR2 ANQGSEA. The CDR3 coding sequence is TGCAGCGCCCGCGGGCCGAAGAACACTGAAGCTTTCTTT. Its translation: CSARGPKNTEAFF.

This chain links TRBV5-4 with TRBJ1-1; 10 bases are shared with TRBD1. Germline trimming cut 3 bases from V and 1 base from J; bases unmatched to any gene: 6. Germline V gives CDR1 SGHNT, CDR2 YYREEE (reference sequence). The CDR3 covers 16 residues. This chain's CDR3 is CASSYPGQGTNTEAFF. The CDR3 DNA sequence: TGTGCCAGCAGCTATCCGGGACAGGGGACGAACACTGAAGCTTTCTTT.

The rearrangement joins TRBV4-3 to TRBJ1-3; no firm D call. V lost 1 base, J lost 4 bases, and 17 bases lay in between. There are 17 residues in the CDR3. CDR1 is LGHNA, CDR2 YSLEER, per germline. CDR3 sequence (DNA): TGCGCCAGCAGCCAAGTAGCGGGCAGTGGCACGGGAAACACCATATATTTT. As protein: CASSQVAGSGTGNTIYF.

V is TRBV5-8 and J is TRBJ2-3, with 7 positions matching TRBD2. V was clipped by 4 bases and J by 7 bases; unmatched bases: 15. CDR3 length equals 16 residues. Germline V CDR1 and CDR2: SGHTS, YDEGEE. DNA for the CDR3: TGTGCCAGCAGCCACACCTCAGGGAAGGGAGGGAATACGCAGTATTTT. Its protein is CASSHTSGKGGNTQYF.

The chain carries TRBV18 and TRBJ2-5; D unclear. The V end lost 6 bases, the J end lost 0 bases, and 2 bases lay between the germline ends. Germline CDR1 reads KGHSH; CDR2 reads LQKENI. The CDR3 is made up of 11 amino acids. This chain's CDR3 is CASSDQETQYF. For the CDR3, the DNA is TGTGCCAGCTCCGACCAAGAGACCCAGTACTTC. The full variable domain, its missing parts supplied by reference TRBV18 and TRBJ2-5, is NAGVMQNPRHLVRRRGQEARLRCSPMKGHSHVYWYRQLPEEGLKFMVYLQKENIIDESGMPKERFSAEFPKEGPSILRIQQVVRGDSAAYFCASSDQETQYFGPGTRLLVL.

The rearrangement links TRBV7-3 to TRBJ2-2; no clear D gene. Germline loops: CDR1 SGHTA, CDR2 FQGTGA. V lost 2 bases and J 2 bases, leaving 6 bases between the germline ends. The CDR3 is 14 amino acids. CDR3 nucleotide sequence: TGTGCCAGCAGCTTACACAGAAACACCGGGGAGCTGTTTTTT. This encodes CASSLHRNTGELFF.